The sequence of this TCR beta chain was determined in a study of T cell responses to AZD1222 COVID-19 vaccine. About the study: Investigators merged groups given second doses at roughly 4 or roughly 12 weeks. Study outcomes and limitations: All repertoire sampling was performed exclusively after the peak T cell response. Donors in the cohort were predominantly white British and more often female, and clonal diversity was possibly underestimated. Just a handful of AZD1222 recipients were seropositive at baseline.

V lost 1 base, J lost 1 base, and 7 bases lay in between. Germline V gene sequence: CDR1 LGHDT, CDR2 YNNKEL (reference sequence). This CDR3 has 14 amino acids. A note on this clone: Its antigen is still unknown.

The assay was immunoSEQ multiplex PCR, and TCRdb's table has in-frame clones only and misses some. This table has under 150,000 clones, around nine tenths appearing once. Sequenced here: peripheral blood, sampled on day 0 of AZD1222 vaccination. V is TRBV3-1 (or the pseudogene TRBV3-2) and J is TRBJ1-1; D call uncertain. The receptor comes from an adult in good health. CDR3 coding DNA: TGTGCCAGCAGCCAAGCGGTCAGGAACACTGAAGCTTTCTTT. This codes for CASSQAVRNTEAFF.